The clone carrying this T cell receptor (beta chain) was detected once. Participants were placed into cohorts based on the clinical history they reported. This sample was included in a study of blood T cell repertoires in COVID-19. The germline V and J ends were trimmed by 1 base and 8 bases, with 5 bases remaining between them. Germline CDR1 LGHDT, CDR2 YNNKEL (reference sequence). This CDR3 spans 11 amino acids. As originally analysed: Estimation of nucleated cell counts relied on the amplification of reference gene primers. The assay was immunoSEQ multiplex PCR, and TCRdb's table has in-frame clones only and misses some. V and J calls and clone size are those listed in that table; D and trimming were worked out from the DNA. Of about 410,000 clones listed, 80% to 95% are singletons.

The clonotype originates from a man in his late teens or twenties who had recovered from COVID-19. Sequencing used PBMCs or T cells enriched from blood (not recorded which). The gene calls are TRBV3-1 (or the pseudogene TRBV3-2) and TRBJ1-1; TRBD1 might be the D (5 bases). The CDR3 region has the DNA TGTGCCAGCAGCCAAGCAGGGGAAGCTTTCTTT. This translates into CASSQAGEAFF.